Each of the 6 T cell receptor beta chains below was sequenced from the same sample in a study of blood T cell repertoires in COVID-19 (dated by TCRdb to the early 2020s). Library prep was done by the immunoSEQ multiplex PCR assay. Entries here come from immuneACCESS through TCRdb and include only in-frame sequences with V and J called. Some clones fail to appear in such tables; in the studies checked, an unresolved V gene covers under half of the shortfall, and the cause of the remainder is unknown. The sample table contains 130,000 or so clones; only one count was recorded for approximately 71% of them. The ten largest account for roughly 2.2% of the sample. Sequenced: peripheral blood. These receptors were collected from a woman in her sixties or seventies with acute or convalescent COVID-19.

The rearrangement links TRBV10-3 to TRBJ2-3; 8 bases align to TRBD2. Germline V gene sequence: CDR1 ENHRY, CDR2 SYGVKD. Trimming at V came to 4 bases and at J to 1 base, leaving 4 bases not matched to a gene. This CDR3 region has 15 residues. CDR3 sequence reads: CAISAGLAGTDTQYF. For the CDR3, the DNA is TGTGCCATCAGTGCCGGACTAGCCGGCACAGATACGCAGTATTTT.

The CDR3 loop reads CASSSDRGRNEQYF. DNA for the CDR3: TGTGCCAGTAGTTCGGACAGGGGAAGGAACGAGCAGTACTTC. The chain uses TRBV19 and TRBJ2-7, with 9 nucleotides matching TRBD1. The CDR3 runs 14 residues. V was clipped by 5 bases and J by 5 bases; unmatched bases: 7. Germline-derived CDR1 and CDR2 are LNHDA and SQIVND (reference sequence).

V is TRBV4-1 and J is TRBJ1-4; D remains ambiguous. The germline gives CDR1 MGHRA, CDR2 YSYEKL. This CDR3 region has 16 residues. V was shortened by 1 base and J by 4 bases, with 13 bases between the two germline ends. The CDR3 is CASSQAGSGLNEKLFF. The CDR3 DNA reads TGCGCCAGCAGCCAAGCGGGGTCCGGCCTTAATGAAAAACTGTTTTTT.

V is TRBV6-6 and J is TRBJ2-1, with a possible D match to TRBD2 (5 bases). Trimming removed 2 bases from V and 7 bases from J, with 9 bases in between. This CDR3 has 13 amino acids. CDR1 and CDR2 from the germline V gene are MNHNY and SVGAGI (reference sequence). The CDR3 region is CASSYEGVNEQFF. CDR3 in DNA: TGTGCCAGCAGTTACGAGGGTGTGAATGAGCAGTTCTTC.

The chain combines TRBV7-9 with TRBJ2-7; D not resolved. Germline-derived CDR1 and CDR2 are SEHNR and FQNEAQ (reference sequence). This CDR3 is 13 amino acids long. Trimming removed 5 bases at V and 4 bases at J, with 12 bases between. CDR3 protein: CASSPPSGYEQYF. The CDR3 nucleotides are TGTGCCAGCAGCCCGCCTTCAGGTTACGAGCAGTACTTC.

This clone has just one count. The J gene is TRBJ2-7, the V gene TRBV28, with no clear D. V was trimmed by 3 bases and J by 3 bases, leaving 12 bases between them. The CDR3 is 14 residues long. Germline assignment: CDR1 MDHEN and CDR2 SYDVKM. The CDR3 DNA reads TGTGCCAGCAGTTTCAGGTCCTCCGGCTACGAGCAGTACTTC. Amino acid sequence: CASSFRSSGYEQYF.